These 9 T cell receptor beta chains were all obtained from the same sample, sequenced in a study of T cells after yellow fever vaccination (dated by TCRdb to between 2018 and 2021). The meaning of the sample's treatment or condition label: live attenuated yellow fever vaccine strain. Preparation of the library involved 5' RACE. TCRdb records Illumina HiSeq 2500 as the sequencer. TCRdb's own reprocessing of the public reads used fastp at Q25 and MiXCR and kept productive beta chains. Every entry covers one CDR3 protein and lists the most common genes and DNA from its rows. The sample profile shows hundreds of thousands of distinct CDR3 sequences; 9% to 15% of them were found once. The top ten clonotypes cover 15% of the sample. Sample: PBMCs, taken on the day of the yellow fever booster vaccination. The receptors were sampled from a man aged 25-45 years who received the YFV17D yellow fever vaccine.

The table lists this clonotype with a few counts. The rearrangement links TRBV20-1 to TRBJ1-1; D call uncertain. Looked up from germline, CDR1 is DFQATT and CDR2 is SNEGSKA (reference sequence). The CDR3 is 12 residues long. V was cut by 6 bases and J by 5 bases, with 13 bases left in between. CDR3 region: CSAPKVKTEAFF. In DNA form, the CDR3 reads TGCAGTGCCCCGAAGGTCAAGACTGAAGCTTTCTTT.

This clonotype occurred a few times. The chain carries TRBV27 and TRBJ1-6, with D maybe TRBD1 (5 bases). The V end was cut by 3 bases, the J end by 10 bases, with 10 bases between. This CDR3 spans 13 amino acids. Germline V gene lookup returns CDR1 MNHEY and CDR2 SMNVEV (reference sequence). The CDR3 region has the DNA TGTGCCAGCAGTTTGGCAGGGAGCTCACCCCTCCACTTT. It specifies CASSLAGSSPLHF.

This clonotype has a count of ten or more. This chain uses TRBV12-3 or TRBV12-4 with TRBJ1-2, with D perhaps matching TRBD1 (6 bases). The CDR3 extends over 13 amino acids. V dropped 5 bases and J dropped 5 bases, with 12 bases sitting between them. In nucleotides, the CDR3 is TGTGCCAGCAGTGTGAGGGGGACATATGGCTACACCTTC. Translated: CASSVRGTYGYTF.

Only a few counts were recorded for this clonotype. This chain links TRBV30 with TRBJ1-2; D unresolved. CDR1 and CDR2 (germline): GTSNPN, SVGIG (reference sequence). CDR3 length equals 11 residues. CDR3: CAIGWAGGYTF. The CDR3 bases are TGTGCGATCGGCTGGGCTGGTGGCTACACCTTC.

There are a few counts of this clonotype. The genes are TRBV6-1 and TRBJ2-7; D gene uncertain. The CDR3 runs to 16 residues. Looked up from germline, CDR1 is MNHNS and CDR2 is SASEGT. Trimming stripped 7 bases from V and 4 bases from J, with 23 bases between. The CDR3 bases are TGTGCCAGCACCAAAGGTGGCAGCTACGCTCTGTACGAGCAGTACTTC. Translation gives CASTKGGSYALYEQYF.

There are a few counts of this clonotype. The CDR3 DNA is TGCGCCAGCAGTGAGCCGCGACTAGCGGGAGAGATGAGGGGCACAGATACGCAGTATTTT. Translation gives CASSEPRLAGEMRGTDTQYF. This rearrangement joins TRBV10-2 to TRBJ2-3; TRBD2 matches 12 bases. The CDR3 spans 20 residues. From germline, CDR1 is WSHSY and CDR2 SAAADI. V lost 2 bases, J lost 1 base, and 13 bases stayed unmatched.

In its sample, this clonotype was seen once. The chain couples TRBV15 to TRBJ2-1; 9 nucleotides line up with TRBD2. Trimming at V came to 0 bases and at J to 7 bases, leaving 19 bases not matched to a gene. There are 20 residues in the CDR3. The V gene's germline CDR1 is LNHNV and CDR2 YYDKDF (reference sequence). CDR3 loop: CATSRDMVTAGGRLVNEQFF. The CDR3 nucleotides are TGTGCCACCAGCAGAGATATGGTTACAGCGGGAGGTCGTTTAGTAAATGAGCAGTTCTTC.

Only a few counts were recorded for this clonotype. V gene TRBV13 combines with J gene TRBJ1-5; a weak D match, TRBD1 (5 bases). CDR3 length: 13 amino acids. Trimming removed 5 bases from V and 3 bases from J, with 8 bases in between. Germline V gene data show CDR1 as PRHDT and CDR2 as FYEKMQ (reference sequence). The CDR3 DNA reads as TGTGCCAGCAGCCGACAGAACAATCAGCCCCAGCATTTT. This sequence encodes CASSRQNNQPQHF.

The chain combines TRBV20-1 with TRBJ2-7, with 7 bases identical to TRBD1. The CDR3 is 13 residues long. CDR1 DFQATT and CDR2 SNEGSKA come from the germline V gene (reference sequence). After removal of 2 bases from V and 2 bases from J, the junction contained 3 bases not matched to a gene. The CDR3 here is CSARQGQAYEQYF. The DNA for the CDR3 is TGCAGTGCTAGACAAGGACAGGCCTACGAGCAGTACTTC.